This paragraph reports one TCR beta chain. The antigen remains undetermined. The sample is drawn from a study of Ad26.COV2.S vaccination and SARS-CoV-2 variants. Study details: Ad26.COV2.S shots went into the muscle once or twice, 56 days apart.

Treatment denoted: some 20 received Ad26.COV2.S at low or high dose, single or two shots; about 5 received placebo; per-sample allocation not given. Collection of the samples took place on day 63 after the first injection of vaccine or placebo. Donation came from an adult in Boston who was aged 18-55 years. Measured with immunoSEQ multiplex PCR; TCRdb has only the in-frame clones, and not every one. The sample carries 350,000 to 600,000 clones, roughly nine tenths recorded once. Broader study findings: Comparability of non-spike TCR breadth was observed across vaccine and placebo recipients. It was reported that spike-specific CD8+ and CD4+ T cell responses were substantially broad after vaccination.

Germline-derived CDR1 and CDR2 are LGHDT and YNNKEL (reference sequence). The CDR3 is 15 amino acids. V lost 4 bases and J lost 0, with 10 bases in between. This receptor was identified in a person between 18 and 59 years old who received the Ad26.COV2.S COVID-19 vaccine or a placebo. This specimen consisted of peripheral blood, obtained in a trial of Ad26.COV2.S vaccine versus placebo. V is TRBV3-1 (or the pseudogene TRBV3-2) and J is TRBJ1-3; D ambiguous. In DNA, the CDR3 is TGTGCCAGCAGCCGCCACCATATCTCTGGAAACACCATATATTTT. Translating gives CASSRHHISGNTIYF.